The clone carrying this T cell receptor beta chain was recorded once. The data were obtained in a study of blood T cell repertoires in COVID-19. Germline lookup yields CDR1 WNHNN and CDR2 SYGVQD (reference sequence). The CDR3 length is 15 residues. The V and J ends lost 3 bases and 3 bases, in that order; junction bases with no gene match: 6. Measured with immunoSEQ multiplex PCR; TCRdb has only the in-frame clones, and not every one. The table has under 250,000 clones, about four fifths seen once. This receptor was identified in a man aged 40-49 years with active or convalescent COVID-19. The chain couples TRBV10-1 to TRBJ2-3; 7 nucleotides agree with TRBD2. Material: peripheral blood. CDR3 nucleotides: TGCGCCAGCAGTGACGCGGGACTAAAAACAGATACGCAGTATTTT. Translated: CASSDAGLKTDTQYF.